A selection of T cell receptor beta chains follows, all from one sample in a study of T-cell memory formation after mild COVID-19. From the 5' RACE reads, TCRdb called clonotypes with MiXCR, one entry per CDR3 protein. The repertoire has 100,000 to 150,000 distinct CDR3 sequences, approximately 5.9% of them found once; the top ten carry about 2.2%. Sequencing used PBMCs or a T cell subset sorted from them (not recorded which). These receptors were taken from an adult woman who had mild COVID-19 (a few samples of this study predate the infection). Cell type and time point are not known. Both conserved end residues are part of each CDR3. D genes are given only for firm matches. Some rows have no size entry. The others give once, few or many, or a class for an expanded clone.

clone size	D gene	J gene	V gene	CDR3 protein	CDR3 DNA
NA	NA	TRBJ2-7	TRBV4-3	CASSQTTGYSSYEQYF	TGCGCCAGCAGCCAGACTACAGGGTACAGCTCCTACGAGCAGTACTTC
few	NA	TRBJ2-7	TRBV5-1	CASSLVGDPEVEQYF	TGCGCCAGCAGCTTGGTGGGCGATCCCGAGGTCGAGCAGTACTTC
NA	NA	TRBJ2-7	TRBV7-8	CASSLVGGAIYEQYF	TGTGCCAGCAGCTTAGTTGGGGGCGCGATATACGAGCAGTACTTC
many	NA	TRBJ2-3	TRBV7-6	CASSPWAGNTDTQYF	TGTGCCAGCAGCCCCTGGGCAGGGAACACAGATACGCAGTATTTT
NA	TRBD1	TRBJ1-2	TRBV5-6	CASSANGQADSRYGYTF	TGTGCCAGCAGCGCGAACGGACAGGCCGATTCAAGATATGGCTACACCTTC
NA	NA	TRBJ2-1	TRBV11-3	CASSTHGSLASGEQFF	TGTGCCAGCAGCACACATGGGTCACTAGCTAGTGGTGAGCAGTTCTTC
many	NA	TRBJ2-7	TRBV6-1	CASSDSYEQYF	TGTGCCAGCAGTGACTCCTACGAGCAGTACTTC
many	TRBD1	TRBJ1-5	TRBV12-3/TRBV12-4	CASSIGGTENQPQHF	TGTGCCAGCAGTATCGGAGGGACAGAAAATCAGCCCCAGCATTTT
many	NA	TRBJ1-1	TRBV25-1	CASRVDTEAFF	TGTGCCAGCAGAGTGGACACTGAAGCTTTCTTT
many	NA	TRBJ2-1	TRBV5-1	CASSPSVGDNEQFF	TGCGCCAGCAGCCCTAGCGTTGGAGACAATGAGCAGTTCTTC
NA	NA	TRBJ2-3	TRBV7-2	CASSLYGDTQYF	TGTGCCAGCAGCCTTTACGGGGATACGCAGTATTTT
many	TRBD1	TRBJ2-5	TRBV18	CASSPGTGRETQYF	TGTGCCAGCTCACCGGGGACAGGGAGAGAGACCCAGTACTTC
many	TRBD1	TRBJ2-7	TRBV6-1	CASSDRGQGDEQYF	TGTGCCAGCAGTGATAGGGGACAGGGGGACGAGCAGTACTTC
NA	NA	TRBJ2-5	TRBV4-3	CASSQDLNRETQYF	TGCGCCAGCAGCCAAGACCTTAATAGAGAGACCCAGTACTTC
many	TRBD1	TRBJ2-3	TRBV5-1	CASSLGGQGADTQYF	TGCGCCAGCAGCTTGGGGGGACAGGGCGCAGATACGCAGTATTTT
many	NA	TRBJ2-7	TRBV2	CASSPRLTHQPSYEQYF	TGTGCCAGCAGTCCCCGATTAACGCACCAACCCTCCTACGAGCAGTACTTC
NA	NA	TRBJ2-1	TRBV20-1	CSASPAPDNQQFF	TGCAGTGCTAGCCCAGCTCCGGACAATCAGCAGTTCTTC
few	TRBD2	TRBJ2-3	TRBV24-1	CATSEAGTSGSLTDTQYF	TGTGCCACCAGTGAGGCCGGGACTAGCGGGAGTCTGACAGATACGCAGTATTTT
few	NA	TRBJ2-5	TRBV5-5	CASSFFRGDQETQYF	TGTGCCAGCAGCTTCTTCAGGGGGGATCAAGAGACCCAGTACTTC
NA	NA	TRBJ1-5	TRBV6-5	CASSYRARGSSNQPQHF	TGTGCCAGCAGTTACAGGGCCCGAGGCTCTAGCAATCAGCCCCAGCATTTT